This section outlines one TCR beta chain sequence together with its context. These data come from a study of blood T cell repertoires in COVID-19. V lost 5 bases and J 0 bases, leaving 11 bases between the germline ends. Germline CDR1 is SGHVT and CDR2 is SQSDAQ. CDR3 size: 15 residues. Authors' methods: Nucleated cell counts were estimated from reference gene primer amplification. Profiling relied on immunoSEQ multiplex PCR, and the TCRdb table lists in-frame clones only, not all of them. V and J calls and clone size are copied from that table; D and trimming were computed from the DNA. Among about 25,000 clones listed, over 85% were seen once.

The sequenced sample was peripheral blood. The clonotype was recovered from a human donor with active COVID-19. The donor label of this sample is uncertain. The chain recombines TRBV7-4 with TRBJ1-5; D not resolved. CDR3 loop: CASSPREDSNQPQHF. Here the CDR3 DNA reads TGTGCCAGCAGCCCCCGGGAGGATAGCAATCAGCCCCAGCATTTT. Full variable domain (outside the CDR3, taken from reference TRBV7-4 and TRBJ1-5): GAGVSQSPRYKVAKRGRDVALRCDSISGHVTLYWYRQTLGQGSEVLTYSQSDAQRDKSGRPSGRFSAERPERSVSTLKIQRTEQGDSAVYLCASSPREDSNQPQHFGDGTRLSIL.